The 7 T cell receptor beta chains given below trace back to one sample, sequenced in a study of T-cell reconstitution after alpha-beta-depleted transplantation in children. For TCRbeta, the library was prepared with unique molecular identifiers. TCRdb re-called the PCR reads through MiXCR, storing one row per CDR3 protein. The sample contains some 310,000 distinct CDR3 sequences, approximately 23% of which appear only once. Source: PBMCs, mostly from graft donor cells, taken 180 days after TCRalphabeta/CD19-depleted stem cell transplant. The receptors come from a male patient under 18 who had a stem cell transplant for acute lymphoblastic leukemia, so the T cells may come from the graft donor.

This clonotype was picked up a small number of times. The chain recombines TRBV20-1 with TRBJ2-3; D remains unclear. CDR1 is DFQATT and CDR2 is SNEGSKA in the germline V gene (reference sequence). Trimming shortened V by 1 base and J by 0 bases, and 11 bases separated the two germline ends. The CDR3 runs to 15 residues. The CDR3 spells CSARVRGLSTDTQYF. The CDR3 DNA reads TGCAGTGCTAGAGTTCGCGGCCTTAGCACAGATACGCAGTATTTT.

This clonotype was observed a single time. The chain employs TRBV11-2 and TRBJ2-7, with TRBD2 matching 13 bases. The CDR3 totals 18 residues. Trimming at V came to 3 bases and at J to 1 base, leaving 9 bases not matched to a gene. Looked up from germline, CDR1 is SGHAT and CDR2 is FQNNGV. This CDR3 is CASSLLLAGGPRSYEQYF. CDR3 coding DNA: TGTGCCAGCAGCTTGTTACTAGCGGGAGGGCCGAGGTCCTACGAGCAGTACTTC.

V usage is TRBV5-1 and J usage is TRBJ2-5; D is perhaps TRBD1 (5 bases). Germline V gene lookup returns CDR1 SGHRS and CDR2 YFSETQ. V was trimmed by 2 bases and J by 5 bases, leaving 13 bases between them. The length of the CDR3 is 14 residues. Here the CDR3 reads CASSFIQGGETQYF. The CDR3 nucleotides are TGCGCCAGCAGCTTTATCCAGGGTGGGGAGACCCAGTACTTC.

The chain employs TRBV24-1 and TRBJ2-7, with 8 nucleotides matching TRBD1. The germline V gene has CDR1 KGHDR and CDR2 SFDVKD. J lost 3 bases, V lost 3 bases, and 9 bases had no gene match. The CDR3 length is 16 residues. This CDR3 is CATSDAGTGGDYEQYF. DNA for the CDR3: TGTGCCACCAGTGATGCCGGGACAGGAGGGGACTACGAGCAGTACTTC.

This chain connects TRBV7-2 to TRBJ2-7; 9 bases fit TRBD2. V gave up 3 bases and J gave up 0 bases; unmatched junction bases: 3. The CDR3 extends over 15 amino acids. Looked up from germline, CDR1 is SGHTA and CDR2 is FQGNSA. The CDR3: CASSFSGRGSYEQYF. CDR3 sequence (DNA): TGTGCCAGCAGCTTTAGCGGGAGAGGCTCCTACGAGCAGTACTTC.

J is TRBJ2-2 and V is TRBV11-2; 8 bases line up with TRBD2. Germline CDR1 and CDR2: SGHAT and FQNNGV. V was clipped by 4 bases and J by 1 base; unmatched bases: 11. This CDR3 has 18 residues. The DNA of the CDR3 is TGTGCCAGCAGCTCTTCAAACTTAGCGGGGATGAACACCGGGGAGCTGTTTTTT. It specifies CASSSSNLAGMNTGELFF.

V is TRBV6-1 and J is TRBJ1-5; D remains ambiguous. The germline V and J ends were trimmed by 3 bases and 0 bases, with 15 bases remaining between them. This CDR3 spans 17 amino acids. Germline-derived CDR1 and CDR2 are MNHNS and SASEGT. Written as DNA, the CDR3 is TGTGCCAGCAGTGATGGGGTCAGATACTATAGCAATCAGCCCCAGCATTTT. As protein: CASSDGVRYYSNQPQHF.